This is a list of T cell receptor beta chains from one sample in a study of control samples from healthy donors and cancer patients. TCRdb's copy holds only in-frame clones and misses some; the assay was immunoSEQ multiplex PCR. The sample has 90,000 or so clones, 88% seen once; the top ten hold around an eighth. The specimen was blood. The receptors originated from a woman in her 70s in good health. CDR3s include the opening cysteine and the closing phenylalanine or tryptophan. A D gene is named only where the DNA matches it firmly. Clone sizes are given selectively: once, few, many, or a class where the clone is expanded.

D gene: -
J gene: TRBJ2-3
clone size: -
V gene: TRBV6-4
CDR3 DNA: TGTGCCAGCAGTGACTCGACAGGCGGGGGAGATACGCAGTATTTT
CDR3 protein: CASSDSTGGGDTQYF

D gene: TRBD2
J gene: TRBJ2-7
clone size: once
V gene: TRBV5-1
CDR3 DNA: TGCGCCAGCAGCTTGGGGACTAGCGGGGCCACGGGGACCTACGAGCAGTACTTC
CDR3 protein: CASSLGTSGATGTYEQYF

D gene: -
J gene: TRBJ1-1
clone size: -
V gene: TRBV13
CDR3 DNA: TGTGCCAGCACCTTAGGCATTGGGGGCACTGAAGCTTTCTTT
CDR3 protein: CASTLGIGGTEAFF

D gene: -
J gene: TRBJ1-1
clone size: -
V gene: TRBV6-5
CDR3 DNA: TGTGCCAGCAGTTACTCGTCCATTCTGAACACTGAAGCTTTCTTT
CDR3 protein: CASSYSSILNTEAFF

D gene: -
J gene: TRBJ1-1
clone size: -
V gene: TRBV19
CDR3 DNA: TGTGCCAGTAGTACCTACCGGGACGGTGGGGAAGCTTTCTTT
CDR3 protein: CASSTYRDGGEAFF

D gene: TRBD1
J gene: TRBJ1-4
clone size: few
V gene: TRBV6-6
CDR3 DNA: TGTGCCAGCAGAGCCGACAGGGGTTTCGGTGAAAAACTGTTTTTT
CDR3 protein: CASRADRGFGEKLFF

D gene: -
J gene: TRBJ1-3
clone size: -
V gene: TRBV30
CDR3 DNA: TGTGCCTGGACGGCGGGAAACACCATATATTTT
CDR3 protein: CAWTAGNTIYF

D gene: -
J gene: TRBJ1-1
clone size: -
V gene: TRBV19
CDR3 DNA: TGTGCCAGTAGTATAGGGGGACTTAGAGGAGTGAACACTGAAGCTTTCTTT
CDR3 protein: CASSIGGLRGVNTEAFF

D gene: TRBD1
J gene: TRBJ2-1
clone size: once
V gene: TRBV18
CDR3 DNA: TGTGCCAGCTCAATTAACCGGGACAGCGTCTCCGAGCAGTTCTTC
CDR3 protein: CASSINRDSVSEQFF

D gene: -
J gene: TRBJ2-7
clone size: -
V gene: TRBV25-1
CDR3 DNA: TGTGCCAGCGCAGGACATCCGAGCTCCTACGAGCAGTACTTC
CDR3 protein: CASAGHPSSYEQYF

D gene: TRBD2
J gene: TRBJ2-5
clone size: -
V gene: TRBV3-1/TRBV3-2
CDR3 DNA: TGTGCCAGCAGCCAAGGAGGACTAGCGGGGGAGAGGACCCAGTACTTC
CDR3 protein: CASSQGGLAGERTQYF

D gene: -
J gene: TRBJ2-7
clone size: -
V gene: TRBV2
CDR3 DNA: TGTGCCAGCAATCGACAGGAGACCTACGAGCAGTACTTC
CDR3 protein: CASNRQETYEQYF

D gene: -
J gene: TRBJ1-1
clone size: -
V gene: TRBV29-1
CDR3 DNA: TGCAGCGTAGCCCTAAGACAGGCGTTGAACACTGAAGCTTTCTTT
CDR3 protein: CSVALRQALNTEAFF

D gene: -
J gene: TRBJ2-3
clone size: -
V gene: TRBV18
CDR3 DNA: TGTGCCAGCTCACCTCGACCCCGCACAGATACGCAGTATTTT
CDR3 protein: CASSPRPRTDTQYF

D gene: -
J gene: TRBJ2-1
clone size: -
V gene: TRBV5-1
CDR3 DNA: TGCGCCAGCAGCTTGGGAGTACGGGGAGACCCCTACAATGAGCAGTTCTTC
CDR3 protein: CASSLGVRGDPYNEQFF

D gene: TRBD1
J gene: TRBJ1-5
clone size: -
V gene: TRBV5-1
CDR3 DNA: TGCGCCAGCAGCTTGGAGGGACAGGATCAGCCCCAGCATTTT
CDR3 protein: CASSLEGQDQPQHF

D gene: TRBD2
J gene: TRBJ2-3
clone size: -
V gene: TRBV5-4
CDR3 DNA: TGTGCCAGCAGCTTGGCTAGCGGGGGTGCAGATACGCAGTATTTT
CDR3 protein: CASSLASGGADTQYF

D gene: TRBD1
J gene: TRBJ1-4
clone size: -
V gene: TRBV12-3/TRBV12-4
CDR3 DNA: TGTGCCAGTCGACAGGGTACTAATGAAAAACTGTTTTTT
CDR3 protein: CASRQGTNEKLFF

D gene: -
J gene: TRBJ2-7
clone size: -
V gene: TRBV9
CDR3 DNA: TGTGCCAGCAGCCCCAGGGCAGGGGTACCCCACGAGCAGTACTTC
CDR3 protein: CASSPRAGVPHEQYF

D gene: TRBD1
J gene: TRBJ2-5
clone size: -
V gene: TRBV12-3/TRBV12-4
CDR3 DNA: TGTGCCAGCAGCCTCGACAGGGTAGAGACCCAGTACTTC
CDR3 protein: CASSLDRVETQYF

D gene: TRBD1
J gene: TRBJ1-6
clone size: -
V gene: TRBV7-2
CDR3 DNA: TGTGCCAGCAGACGGGACAGGGGAAATAATTCACCCCTCCACTTT
CDR3 protein: CASRRDRGNNSPLHF

D gene: -
J gene: TRBJ2-1
clone size: -
V gene: TRBV28
CDR3 DNA: TGTGCCAGCAGTTGGAGTAGCGTAGGAAGTGAGCAGTTCTTC
CDR3 protein: CASSWSSVGSEQFF

D gene: TRBD1
J gene: TRBJ1-2
clone size: -
V gene: TRBV4-2
CDR3 DNA: TGTGCCAGCAGCCTCGAGGGGACAGAGAAATTCTATGGCTACACCTTC
CDR3 protein: CASSLEGTEKFYGYTF

D gene: -
J gene: TRBJ1-1
clone size: -
V gene: TRBV6-1
CDR3 DNA: TGTGCCAGCAGTGAAGCCGGGGACACTGAAGCTTTCTTT
CDR3 protein: CASSEAGDTEAFF